Included here is one T cell receptor beta chain sequence, with context. Antigen unknown. This entry belongs to a study of CD8+CD57+ T cells in acquired aplastic anemia. At the level of the study: Recorded DNA amounts for sorted CD4+ and CD8+ cells had an average of around 3 ug. Points from the study as a whole: Between the patient and control groups, CD8+ Simpson's diversity did not differ significantly.

The germline V and J ends were trimmed by 0 bases and 5 bases, with 7 bases remaining between them. The CDR3 consists of 14 residues. In germline, CDR1 is SNHLY, CDR2 FYNNEI. Genomic DNA constituted the template upon which TCR beta VDJ and CDR3 profiling was performed. Each CDR3 protein gets one entry after TCRdb re-called the reads with MiXCR. The sample records roughly 220,000 distinct CDR3 sequences, roughly 60% being singletons. Those patients picked for sequencing had displayed CD8+CD57+ cell expansion on flow cytometry. Among the patients, all had severe acquired aplastic anemia. The V call is TRBV2, the J call TRBJ1-4, with D unclear. The source of this sequence is a human donor with aplastic anemia. Material for sequencing was sorted CD4+, CD8+, or CD8+CD57+ T cells (not recorded which) from PBMCs. The CDR3 sequence: CASSEALPNEKLFF. Here the CDR3 DNA reads TGTGCCAGCAGTGAAGCGCTTCCGAATGAAAAACTGTTTTTT.